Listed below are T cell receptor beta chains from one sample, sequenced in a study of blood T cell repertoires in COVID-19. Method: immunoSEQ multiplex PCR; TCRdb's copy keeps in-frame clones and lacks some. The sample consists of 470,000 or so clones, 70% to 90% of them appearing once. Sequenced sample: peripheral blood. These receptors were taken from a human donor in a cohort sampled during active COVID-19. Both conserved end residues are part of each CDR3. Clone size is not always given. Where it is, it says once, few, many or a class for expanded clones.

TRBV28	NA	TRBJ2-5	CASRPASGQETQYF
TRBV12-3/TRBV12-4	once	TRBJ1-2	CASTGLQLYGYTF
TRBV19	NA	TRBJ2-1	CASSIRTGGDEQFF
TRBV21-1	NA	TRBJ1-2	CASSKVGSQGESGYTF
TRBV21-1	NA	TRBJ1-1	CASSKALDRGPSTNTEAFF
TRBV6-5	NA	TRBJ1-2	CASSWTQEPGRYTF
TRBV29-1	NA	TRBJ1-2	CSVEAIRGYDGYTF
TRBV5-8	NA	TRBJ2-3	CASSSDRGQGTDTQYF
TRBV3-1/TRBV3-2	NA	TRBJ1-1	CASSRIDRGTEAFF
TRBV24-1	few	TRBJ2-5	CATSGGGTETQYF
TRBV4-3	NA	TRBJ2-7	CASSQDQNYEQYF
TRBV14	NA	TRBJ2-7	CASSQHYEQYF
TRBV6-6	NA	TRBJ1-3	CASSYPTGDSGNTIYF
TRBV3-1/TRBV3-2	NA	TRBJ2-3	CASRLSGQGISLKDTQYF
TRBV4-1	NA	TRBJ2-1	CASRFTRSAAEDNEQFF
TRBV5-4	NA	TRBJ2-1	CASSYRDRVVNEQFF
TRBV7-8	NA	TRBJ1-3	CASSPGDNRNTIYF
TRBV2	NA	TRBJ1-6	CASSEISSYNSPLHF
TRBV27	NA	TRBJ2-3	CASSAGQFVLDTQYF
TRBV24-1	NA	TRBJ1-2	CATSAGDYGYTF
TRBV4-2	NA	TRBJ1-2	CASSQLWTAPSKYGYTF
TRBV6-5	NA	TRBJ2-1	CASLWTSGSHDEQFF
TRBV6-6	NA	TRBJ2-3	CASRLTGPSNTQYF
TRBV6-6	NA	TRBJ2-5	CASSRIAGTQYF
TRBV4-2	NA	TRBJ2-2	CASSLRDLNTGELFF
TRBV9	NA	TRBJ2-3	CASSADRGDFIDTQYF
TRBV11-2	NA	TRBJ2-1	CASSLMGLAGAYNEQFF
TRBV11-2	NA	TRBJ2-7	CASSLTLGDISYEQYF
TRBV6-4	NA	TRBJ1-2	CASSDIPGQGAHGGYTF
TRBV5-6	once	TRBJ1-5	CASSSFTARRGSNNQPQHF
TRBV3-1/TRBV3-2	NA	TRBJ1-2	CASSQAWDRLYYGYTF
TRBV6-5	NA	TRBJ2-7	CASRPRQVSSYEQYF
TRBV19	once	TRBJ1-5	CASSYRERQPQHF
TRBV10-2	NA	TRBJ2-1	CASSLLAGAFEQFF
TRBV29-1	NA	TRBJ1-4	CSVSAGGREKLFF
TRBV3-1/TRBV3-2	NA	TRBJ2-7	CASSTVAAVTEQYF
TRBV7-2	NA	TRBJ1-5	CASSARTGFGNQPQHF
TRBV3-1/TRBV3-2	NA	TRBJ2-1	CASSPQGAGEEQFF
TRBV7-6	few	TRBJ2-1	CASSLTWTGSNEQFF
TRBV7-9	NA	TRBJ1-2	CASSLIQGESYTF
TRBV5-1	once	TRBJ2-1	CASSLRTSGAPTYNEQFF
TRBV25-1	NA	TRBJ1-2	CASSLGQGARQGYTF
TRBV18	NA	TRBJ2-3	CASSPPPINTDTQYF